These T cell receptor beta chains were read from a single sample in a study of blood T cell repertoires in COVID-19. Using immunoSEQ multiplex PCR, the repertoire was profiled, and TCRdb retains in-frame clones only, with some absent. Counted here are under 250,000 clones, about 90% occurring once; the ten biggest clones make up about 3.5%. Sequenced material: PBMCs or T cells enriched from blood (not recorded which). The receptors come from a young woman who had been exposed to COVID-19. CDR3s include the opening cysteine and the closing phenylalanine or tryptophan. A D gene is named only where the DNA matches it firmly. Only some rows state a clone size, as once, few, many or a class for expanded clones.

TRBJ2-2 once NA TRBV7-5 TGTGCCAGAAGCTTTGGGAGACTCGCGAACACCGGGGAGCTGTTTTTT CARSFGRLANTGELFF
TRBJ2-3 NA TRBD2 TRBV10-3 TGTGCCATCAGTGAGTCAACTAGCGGGAGCGTCCCAGATACGCAGTATTTT CAISESTSGSVPDTQYF
TRBJ1-2 NA NA TRBV5-4 TGTGCCAGCAGCTCAAGTAGACAGTCCATTAACTATGGCTACACCTTC CASSSSRQSINYGYTF
TRBJ2-1 NA TRBD2 TRBV2 TGTGCCAGCAGGGTAGCGGGAGGAAACAATGAGCAGTTCTTC CASRVAGGNNEQFF
TRBJ1-1 few TRBD1 TRBV15 TGTGCCACCAGCGTCGGGACAGCGTACACTGAAGCTTTCTTT CATSVGTAYTEAFF
TRBJ1-5 NA TRBD1 TRBV30 TGTGCCTGGAGCTTACACGGGACAGGTGGGCAGCATTTT CAWSLHGTGGQHF
TRBJ1-2 once NA TRBV2 TGTGCCAGCAGTGGGCGGGTTAACTATGGCTACACCTTC CASSGRVNYGYTF
TRBJ2-3 NA TRBD2 TRBV4-1 TGCGCCAGCAGCCTGGCCCTAGCGGGAGGGCCGGTAGGCGCCACAGATACGCAGTATTTT CASSLALAGGPVGATDTQYF
TRBJ2-6 NA TRBD1 TRBV9 TGTGCCAGCAGCTTCGACAGGGGAGCGGGGGCCAACGTCCTGACTTTC CASSFDRGAGANVLTF
TRBJ2-1 NA TRBD2 TRBV27 TGTGCCAGCAGTTTCCTACTAGCGGGATACAATGAGCAGTTCTTC CASSFLLAGYNEQFF
TRBJ2-2 NA TRBD1 TRBV29-1 TGCAGCGTTGAAGCCTCGGACAGGGCGAGGAACGGGGAGCTGTTTTTT CSVEASDRARNGELFF
TRBJ2-7 NA NA TRBV4-1 TGCGCCAGCAGCCAAGGAGGCTCCTACGAGCAGTACTTC CASSQGGSYEQYF
TRBJ1-4 NA NA TRBV12-5 TGTGCTAGTGGTTTAAGGCCCGGGACTAACGATGAAAAACTGTTTTTT CASGLRPGTNDEKLFF
TRBJ1-5 NA NA TRBV19 TGTGCCAGCCGCCAGGAGGTGGAAAGGCATTTT CASRQEVERHF
TRBJ2-1 NA NA TRBV2 TGTGCCAGCAGTGAAGACAGGGTATCCTACAATGAGCAGTTCTTC CASSEDRVSYNEQFF